The rows below give T cell receptor beta chains drawn from one sample of a study of T cell responses to AZD1222 COVID-19 vaccine. Generated by immunoSEQ multiplex PCR, the TCRdb table keeps only in-frame clones and is missing some. The data hold 150,000 or so clones, with roughly 92% observed a single time. The sample consisted of peripheral blood, taken on day 0 of AZD1222 vaccination. The receptors derive from an adult in good health. The CDR3 runs from the conserved cysteine through the conserved F or W. A D gene is named only where the DNA matches it firmly. Clone size appears in some rows only: once, few, many, or a class for an expanded clone.

>-|13|TRBV6-5|TRBJ1-2|-
TGTGCCAGCAGTTACCGGGAGTTCTATGGCTACACCTTC
CASSYREFYGYTF
>TRBD1|15|TRBV5-6|TRBJ1-2|-
TGTGCCAGCAGCTTGCGGTGGGCAGGGGGTGTAGGCTACACCTTC
CASSLRWAGGVGYTF
>TRBD1|12|TRBV5-5|TRBJ2-3|once
TGTGCCAGCAGCTCCGGAGTACAGGGGTTCTATTTT
CASSSGVQGFYF
>-|15|TRBV7-2|TRBJ1-5|few
TGTGCCAGCAGCCTACAGGCAAATAGCAATCAGCCCCAGCATTTT
CASSLQANSNQPQHF
>TRBD1|16|TRBV15|TRBJ1-1|-
TGTGCCACCAGCAGAGAGCCACAGGGGTCCTACACTGAAGCTTTCTTT
CATSREPQGSYTEAFF
>-|17|TRBV15|TRBJ2-7|-
TGTGCCACCAGCAGAGATTCCGGGACCCGATTTTCCTACGAGCAGTACTTC
CATSRDSGTRFSYEQYF
>TRBD1|13|TRBV27|TRBJ2-1|-
TGTGCCAGCGCAACACAGGGGGAAAATGAGCAGTTCTTC
CASATQGENEQFF
>-|14|TRBV5-1|TRBJ2-1|-
TGCGCCAGCAGCCCTAGCGAGAGCATCGATGAGCAGTTCTTC
CASSPSESIDEQFF
>-|15|TRBV3-1/TRBV3-2|TRBJ1-2|-
TGTGCCAGCAGCCAAGATCGGTTAGGAAACTATGGCTACACCTTC
CASSQDRLGNYGYTF
>-|18|TRBV5-6|TRBJ2-4|-
TGTGCCAGCAGCTTCCTAAAGACAGCGACCCTAGCCAAAAACATTCAGTACTTC
CASSFLKTATLAKNIQYF
>-|13|TRBV28|TRBJ1-2|-
TGTGCCAGCAGAAAGGACCCCAACTATGGCTACACCTTC
CASRKDPNYGYTF
>-|13|TRBV13|TRBJ1-1|-
TGTGCCAGCAGCTTAGAACCGAACACTGAAGCTTTCTTT
CASSLEPNTEAFF
>-|14|TRBV7-2|TRBJ2-7|-
TGTGCCAGCAGCCGGGACAAAAGAAACTACGAGCAGTACTTC
CASSRDKRNYEQYF
>-|14|TRBV18|TRBJ1-1|-
TGTGCCAGCTTATCTTGGGGGGTGAACACTGAAGCTTTCTTT
CASLSWGVNTEAFF
>TRBD2|15|TRBV29-1|TRBJ2-1|-
TGCAGCGTCGAATCTAGCGGGCCGCCTTTAGATGAGCAGTTCTTC
CSVESSGPPLDEQFF
>-|15|TRBV19|TRBJ2-7|-
TGTGCCAGTAGCCCGCTACGAGATACGGGAAACGAGCAGTACTTC
CASSPLRDTGNEQYF
>TRBD1|14|TRBV2|TRBJ1-5|-
TGTGCCAGCAGTTTCTACAGGGGGCGTCAGCCCCAGCATTTT
CASSFYRGRQPQHF
>-|15|TRBV2|TRBJ1-1|-
TGTGCCAGCAGTGAATTGGGGGAGGCGGACACTGAAGCTTTCTTT
CASSELGEADTEAFF
>TRBD1|15|TRBV2|TRBJ1-5|-
TGTGCCAGCAATCCCGAGACAGGGACTCTTCAGCCCCAGCATTTT
CASNPETGTLQPQHF
>-|13|TRBV9|TRBJ2-1|-
TGTGCCAGCAGCCCTCAGGGGAACAATGAGCAGTTCTTC
CASSPQGNNEQFF
>-|17|TRBV28|TRBJ1-6|few
TGTGCCAGCAGTTCCCGGAGAGGGGGCTCCTATAATTCACCCCTCCACTTT
CASSSRRGGSYNSPLHF
>-|15|TRBV28|TRBJ1-3|-
TGTGCCAGCAGTTTACAGGGTGTCCCTGGAAACACCATATATTTT
CASSLQGVPGNTIYF
>-|16|TRBV28|TRBJ2-7|-
TGTGCCAGCAGTTCTATATCCTTGCAGGGGGGCCACGAGCAGTACTTC
CASSSISLQGGHEQYF
>-|15|TRBV28|TRBJ2-3|-
TGTGCCAGCAGTTTCCCAGGGGCATCGGGGGATACGCAGTATTTT
CASSFPGASGDTQYF
>-|13|TRBV27|TRBJ2-1|-
TGTGCCAGCAGTTTGCAGGGGTGGAATGAGCAGTTCTTC
CASSLQGWNEQFF
>-|14|TRBV28|TRBJ2-3|once
TGTGCCAGCAGTAATACAGCGTCCACAGATACGCAGTATTTT
CASSNTASTDTQYF
>-|15|TRBV28|TRBJ2-5|once
TGTGCCAGCGCCGCAGAACAGCGGGCGGTGGAGACCCAGTACTTC
CASAAEQRAVETQYF
>-|10|TRBV29-1|TRBJ2-3|-
TGCAGCGACGAGGGGGATACGCAGTATTTT
CSDEGDTQYF
>TRBD1|15|TRBV4-2|TRBJ2-5|-
TGTGCCAGCAGCCAGACGGACAGGAGCCAAGAGACCCAGTACTTC
CASSQTDRSQETQYF
>-|14|TRBV7-9|TRBJ2-7|-
TGTGCCAGCAGCCCATGGACAGTCTCCTACGAGCAGTACTTC
CASSPWTVSYEQYF
>-|15|TRBV18|TRBJ2-1|-
TGTGCCAGCTCACCACTTCTGGATAGCAAGGATGAGCAGTTCTTC
CASSPLLDSKDEQFF
>-|15|TRBV5-1|TRBJ2-1|-
TGCGCCAGCAGCTTGGATGACGCGTTAGGGAATGAGCAGTTCTTC
CASSLDDALGNEQFF
>TRBD1|15|TRBV6-5|TRBJ1-4|once
TGTGCCAGCAGCTGGACAGGGGGTCTCAATGAAAAACTGTTTTTT
CASSWTGGLNEKLFF
>TRBD2|16|TRBV6-6|TRBJ2-1|-
TGTGCCAGCAGTCGACTAGCGGGGGCAAAGAACAATGAGCAGTTCTTC
CASSRLAGAKNNEQFF
>TRBD1|16|TRBV5-6|TRBJ2-1|-
TGTGCCAGCAGCTTCACCGCCGGGACAGGGTGGGATGAGCAGTTCTTC
CASSFTAGTGWDEQFF
>TRBD2|16|TRBV9|TRBJ2-7|-
TGTGCCAGCAGCCCGGGACTAGCGGGTTCCTCCTACGAGCAGTACTTC
CASSPGLAGSSYEQYF
>-|18|TRBV3-1/TRBV3-2|TRBJ2-1|-
TGTGCCAGCAGCCAAGAGGCAGGACATACCGCACAGCGGGATGAGCAGTTCTTC
CASSQEAGHTAQRDEQFF
>TRBD1|12|TRBV12-3/TRBV12-4|TRBJ2-1|-
TGTGCCAGCAGTTCCAACAGGGGAGAGCAGTTCTTC
CASSSNRGEQFF
>TRBD2|17|TRBV14|TRBJ2-1|once
TGTGCCAGCAGCCAGGGGGGGACTAGCGGGAGGATAAATGAGCAGTTCTTC
CASSQGGTSGRINEQFF
>-|13|TRBV14|TRBJ2-7|-
TGTGCCAGCAGCCCCCTAGAAGCCTACGAGCAGTACTTC
CASSPLEAYEQYF
>-|14|TRBV18|TRBJ1-4|-
TGTGCCAGCTCACCCCGAGCAACTAATGAAAAACTGTTTTTT
CASSPRATNEKLFF
>TRBD2|17|TRBV4-2|TRBJ2-3|-
TGTGCCAGCAGCCAAGATGGGGGACTAGCGTTCTCAGATACGCAGTATTTT
CASSQDGGLAFSDTQYF
>-|16|TRBV21-1|TRBJ1-5|few
TGTGCCAGCAGCAAAGGGGACAGCGATAGCAATCAGCCCCAGCATTTT
CASSKGDSDSNQPQHF
>TRBD1|13|TRBV19|TRBJ1-1|once
TGTGCCAGTAGTAAACAGGGGTCCACTGAAGCTTTCTTT
CASSKQGSTEAFF
>TRBD1|15|TRBV5-8|TRBJ1-4|-
TGTGCCAGCAGCTTGGGACAGGGCTTTAATGAAAAACTGTTTTTT
CASSLGQGFNEKLFF
>-|17|TRBV6-2/TRBV6-3|TRBJ2-3|-
TGTGCCAGCAGTTACAATTCGGTCGAGTCCCGCGGAGATACGCAGTATTTT
CASSYNSVESRGDTQYF